The 18 T cell receptor beta chains presented below share a single source sample, sequenced in a study of human T cells and chemical hapten exposure. As to time point: pre-sensitization, week 0. Treatment in this sample: therapeutic diphenylcyclopropenone sensitization with weekly scalp DPC. One entry per CDR3 protein results from TCRdb running MiXCR on the RACE reads. The top ten clones hold 1.2% of a sample with more than 250,000 distinct CDR3 sequences, almost 8% of them seen once. Material: whole blood, obtained in connection with sensitization to the hapten diphenylcyclopropenone (DPC). These receptors were taken from a young man with alopecia areata. Some clones in this sample may be carry-over from other donors' samples.

The rearrangement links TRBV2 to TRBJ1-4; 8 positions agree with TRBD1. The length of the CDR3 is 15 residues. V lost 6 bases and J lost 3; bases outside the gene matches: 6. CDR1 is SNHLY and CDR2 is FYNNEI in the germline V gene. The CDR3 spells CASSRDRGANEKLFF. The CDR3 DNA follows: TGTGCCAGCAGCCGTGACAGGGGAGCTAATGAAAAACTGTTTTTT.

This clonotype was seen at least ten times. V usage is TRBV7-8 and J usage is TRBJ2-5; D gene ambiguous. The CDR3 extends over 18 amino acids. With 0 bases removed from V and 5 bases from J, the gap between germline ends came to 22 bases. Germline V CDR1 and CDR2: SGHVS, FQNEAQ. CDR3 coding DNA: TGTGCCAGCAGCTTAGCAGCCGGGCACTCGGCGGTCGGGGAGACCCAGTACTTC. Encoded protein: CASSLAAGHSAVGETQYF.

This clonotype was recorded at least ten times. V usage is TRBV6-2 or TRBV6-3 and J usage is TRBJ1-1; weak D call: TRBD1 (5 bases). V was pared by 4 bases and J by 6 bases, with 15 bases between. Germline V gene lookup returns CDR1 MNHEY and CDR2 SVGEGT. This CDR3 spans 14 amino acids. CDR3 DNA: TGTGCCAGCAGTTCGTGGCAGGGAGGACCTGAAGCTTTCTTT. Translated, it gives CASSSWQGGPEAFF.

The CDR3 here is CASSSDREDYNEQFF. CDR3 bases: TGTGCCAGCAGCTCCGACAGGGAGGACTACAATGAGCAGTTCTTC. The genes are TRBV11-3 and TRBJ2-1; possibly TRBD1 for D (7 bases). The CDR3 totals 15 residues. CDR1 and CDR2 (germline): SGHNT, YENEEA. Trimming cost V 4 bases and J 3 bases, with 13 bases left between them. Using reference TRBV11-3 and TRBJ2-1 for the parts outside the CDR3, the full variable domain is EAGVVQSPRYKIIEKKQPVAFWCNPISGHNTLYWYLQNLGQGPELLIRYENEEAVDDSQLPKDRFSAERLKGVDSTLKIQPAELGDSAVYLCASSSDREDYNEQFFGPGTRLTVL.

This clonotype has only a few counts. The chain recombines TRBV3-1 with TRBJ1-2; 10 bases line up with TRBD1. CDR3 length: 17 residues. The V segment lost 5 bases and the J segment 4 bases; nucleotides outside the gene matches: 13. Germline V gene data show CDR1 as LGHDT and CDR2 as YNNKEL (reference sequence). The chain's CDR3 is CASSTDRGPSFGYGYTF. In DNA, the CDR3 is TGTGCCAGCAGCACCGACAGGGGGCCGTCCTTTGGCTATGGCTACACCTTC.

The chain employs TRBV28 and TRBJ1-5; TRBD1 is a possible D gene (6 bases). The CDR3 totals 15 residues. The germline V and J ends were trimmed by 4 bases and 0 bases, with 10 bases remaining between them. CDR1 MDHEN and CDR2 SYDVKM come from the germline V gene. The CDR3 is CASSSGVHSNQPQHF. As DNA, the CDR3 is TGTGCCAGCAGTTCAGGGGTTCATAGCAATCAGCCCCAGCATTTT.

The chain is built from TRBV7-8 and TRBJ2-4, with D hard to call. V was cut by 2 bases and J by 0 bases, with 14 bases left in between. This CDR3 has 17 residues. Per the germline V gene, CDR1 is SGHVS and CDR2 is FQNEAQ. In DNA, the CDR3 is TGTGCCAGCAGCTTATTCGAAACAGACTTAGCCAAAAACATTCAGTACTTC. It is translated as CASSLFETDLAKNIQYF.

The gene calls are TRBV5-1 and TRBJ2-7; D is unclear. The V end was cut by 2 bases, the J end by 1 base, with 7 bases between. Germline CDR1 reads SGHRS; CDR2 reads YFSETQ. The CDR3 is 13 residues long. Here the CDR3 reads CASSFSSSYEQYF. In DNA, the CDR3 is TGCGCCAGCAGCTTTTCTAGTTCCTACGAGCAGTACTTC. Combining the CDR3 with reference TRBV5-1 and TRBJ2-7 gives the whole variable domain KAGVTQTPRYLIKTRGQQVTLSCSPISGHRSVSWYQQTPGQGLQFLFEYFSETQRNKGNFPGRFSGRQFSNSRSEMNVSTLELGDSALYLCASSFSSSYEQYFGPGTRLTVT.

A remark on this clonotype: A much larger clone lies a single base off, so this may be a read error. The CDR3 ends on some other residue instead of the conserved phenylalanine or tryptophan, so this is likely a read error. DNA of the CDR3: TGCGCCAGCAGCCCCGGGGGAGGGGCCAACACTGAAGCTTTCTCT. Protein product: CASSPGGGANTEAFS. V gene TRBV4-3 combines with J gene TRBJ1-1, with D perhaps matching TRBD1 (5 bases). This CDR3 contains 15 residues. Germline V gene data show CDR1 as LGHNA and CDR2 as YSLEER. V was clipped by 4 bases and J by 2 bases, with 14 bases between them.

The rearrangement links TRBV6-2 or TRBV6-3 to TRBJ2-2; D ambiguous. V lost 6 bases and J 3 bases, leaving 29 bases between the germline ends. CDR3 length: 20 residues. CDR1 MNHEY and CDR2 SVGEGT come from the germline V gene. CDR3 bases: TGTGCCAGCAGAACCGGACCCGTCAGCTATATGAAGCCGCACACCGGGGAGCTGTTTTTT. It encodes CASRTGPVSYMKPHTGELFF.

The chain joins TRBV29-1 to TRBJ1-1; 7 bases align to TRBD1. This CDR3 comprises 12 residues. J lost 4 bases, V lost 4 bases, and 3 bases had no gene match. Germline V gene data show CDR1 as SQVTM and CDR2 as ANQGSEA. The DNA of the CDR3 is TGCAGCGTTGTGAGGGACAGCACTGAAGCTTTCTTT. The encoded protein is CSVVRDSTEAFF. Drawing the rest from reference TRBV29-1 and TRBJ1-1, the complete variable domain is SAVISQKPSRDICQRGTSLTIQCQVDSQVTMMFWYRQQPGQSLTLIATANQGSEATYESGFVIDKFPISRPNLTFSTLTVSNMSPEDSSIYLCSVVRDSTEAFFGQGTRLTVV.

In its sample, this clonotype was seen a few times. The rearrangement uses TRBV3-1 and TRBJ1-5; a weak D match, TRBD1 (5 bases). V lost 3 bases, J lost 4 bases, and 10 bases lay in between. The CDR3 spans 14 residues. Germline CDR1 LGHDT, CDR2 YNNKEL (reference sequence). CDR3 DNA sequence: TGTGCCAGCAGCCAGGGGCTACATAATCAGCCCCAGCATTTT. As protein: CASSQGLHNQPQHF.

This chain connects TRBV6-6 to TRBJ2-4; D not resolved. Trimming stripped 2 bases from V and 0 bases from J, with 11 bases between. CDR1 MNHNY and CDR2 SVGAGI come from the germline V gene (reference sequence). The CDR3 covers 16 residues. CDR3: CASSYQSQVAKNIQYF. The CDR3 nucleotides are TGTGCCAGCAGTTACCAATCTCAGGTAGCCAAAAACATTCAGTACTTC.

This clonotype has just a few counts. The chain recombines TRBV2 with TRBJ2-4, with D possibly being TRBD2 (5 bases). Trimming left V 6 bases short and J 2 bases short, with 11 bases between. The CDR3 length is 14 residues. Germline assignment: CDR1 SNHLY and CDR2 FYNNEI. As DNA, the CDR3 is TGTGCCAGCAGGGACCCCGGGACCAAAAACATTCAGTACTTC. Its translation: CASRDPGTKNIQYF.

This clonotype occurred a few times. The chain couples TRBV4-3 to TRBJ1-1, with 9 nucleotides matching TRBD1. Germline loops: CDR1 LGHNA, CDR2 YSLEER. V was clipped by 3 bases and J by 8 bases; unmatched bases: 10. The CDR3 is 15 amino acids. CDR3 sequence reads: CASSQRQQGAREAFF. The CDR3 region has the DNA TGCGCCAGCAGCCAGAGACAACAGGGGGCTAGGGAAGCTTTCTTT.

In its sample, this clonotype was seen a few times. The chain carries TRBV5-1 and TRBJ2-3; 9 bases match TRBD2. There are 15 residues in the CDR3. V lost 0 bases, J lost 4 bases, and 3 bases stayed unmatched. CDR1 is SGHRS, CDR2 YFSETQ, per germline. For the CDR3, the DNA is TGCGCCAGCAGCTTGGAAGCTAGCGGGGCAGATACGCAGTATTTT. Amino acids: CASSLEASGADTQYF.

This clonotype was observed at least ten times. The chain uses TRBV12-3 or TRBV12-4 and TRBJ1-1; 8 bases match TRBD1. This CDR3 is built from 13 residues. V shed 6 bases, J shed 4 bases, and the junction held 4 bases outside the gene matches. The CDR3 region has the DNA TGTGCCAGCAGCTTACAGGGGGGCACTGAAGCTTTCTTT. Amino acid sequence: CASSLQGGTEAFF.

In this sample, this clonotype turned up a few times. The chain uses TRBV29-1 and TRBJ1-2; D uncertain. The CDR3 is 12 residues long. Germline values: CDR1 SQVTM, CDR2 ANQGSEA. The V end lost 1 base, the J end lost 6 bases, and 9 bases lay between the germline ends. The CDR3 loop reads CSVEGGGHGYTF. CDR3 DNA: TGCAGCGTTGAAGGCGGTGGACATGGCTACACCTTC.